A selection of T cell receptor beta chains follows, all from one sample in a study of PD-1 blockade in mismatch repair-deficient tumors. The protocol was immunoSEQ multiplex PCR, while the TCRdb copy is restricted to in-frame clones and leaves out a portion. The data contain tens of thousands of clones, around 80% of them singletons. This specimen was peripheral blood, taken 2 weeks after starting pembrolizumab. Receptors were obtained from an adult with mismatch repair-deficient cancer. CDR3s include the opening cysteine and the closing phenylalanine or tryptophan. D genes are given only for firm matches. Some rows have no size entry. The others give once, few or many, or a class for an expanded clone.

CDR3nt: TGTGCCAGCAGGGGGACGGGATCCACAGATACGCAGTATTTT
CDR3aa: CASRGTGSTDTQYF
j_gene: TRBJ2-3
v_gene: TRBV28
d_gene: -
abundance: once

CDR3nt: TGTGCCAGCAGTGGCACAGGGTGGAACACTGAAGCTTTCTTT
CDR3aa: CASSGTGWNTEAFF
j_gene: TRBJ1-1
v_gene: TRBV9
d_gene: -
abundance: -

CDR3nt: TGTGCCAGCTCACCCCAGGGGGAAGCTGAAGCTTTCTTT
CDR3aa: CASSPQGEAEAFF
j_gene: TRBJ1-1
v_gene: TRBV18
d_gene: TRBD1
abundance: -

CDR3nt: TGTGCCAGCTCACCTGCGGAGTACTATGGCTACACCTTC
CDR3aa: CASSPAEYYGYTF
j_gene: TRBJ1-2
v_gene: TRBV18
d_gene: -
abundance: medium-sized

CDR3nt: TGTGCCAGCAGTGAAATTTGGGGGAGGGGCTCTGGGGCCAACGTCCTGACTTTC
CDR3aa: CASSEIWGRGSGANVLTF
j_gene: TRBJ2-6
v_gene: TRBV6-1
d_gene: TRBD2
abundance: -

CDR3nt: TGCGCCAGTAACCTAGCGGGAGGTTACACCGGGGAGCTGTTTTTT
CDR3aa: CASNLAGGYTGELFF
j_gene: TRBJ2-2
v_gene: TRBV5-1
d_gene: TRBD2
abundance: -

CDR3nt: TGCGCCAGCAGCCCGGGGACTAGCGGGGATTTATTCTACGAGCAGTACTTC
CDR3aa: CASSPGTSGDLFYEQYF
j_gene: TRBJ2-7
v_gene: TRBV5-1
d_gene: TRBD2
abundance: -

CDR3nt: TGTGCCAGCACTCCGGGACACCTCAACACCGGGGAGCTGTTTTTT
CDR3aa: CASTPGHLNTGELFF
j_gene: TRBJ2-2
v_gene: TRBV6-6
d_gene: -
abundance: -

CDR3nt: TGCAGCGTTGAGGCAGGGTGGTATGAGCAGTTCTTC
CDR3aa: CSVEAGWYEQFF
j_gene: TRBJ2-1
v_gene: TRBV29-1
d_gene: -
abundance: -

CDR3nt: TGTGCCAGCAGCCAACCCGAGGGGGTTGACACTGAAGCTTTCTTT
CDR3aa: CASSQPEGVDTEAFF
j_gene: TRBJ1-1
v_gene: TRBV28
d_gene: -
abundance: -

CDR3nt: TGTGCCAGCAGCCGTAATCGAGGCTACACCTTC
CDR3aa: CASSRNRGYTF
j_gene: TRBJ1-2
v_gene: TRBV2
d_gene: -
abundance: -

CDR3nt: TGTGCCAGCAGGGGGACAGGGTTCTCTGGCTACACCTTC
CDR3aa: CASRGTGFSGYTF
j_gene: TRBJ1-2
v_gene: TRBV6-6
d_gene: TRBD1
abundance: -

CDR3nt: TGTGCCAGCAGCTCCACCCTGGGGGACTATGGCTACACCTTC
CDR3aa: CASSSTLGDYGYTF
j_gene: TRBJ1-2
v_gene: TRBV7-9
d_gene: -
abundance: -

CDR3nt: TGTGCCGGTACTAGCGGTCGCACAGATACGCAGTATTTT
CDR3aa: CAGTSGRTDTQYF
j_gene: TRBJ2-3
v_gene: TRBV7-9
d_gene: TRBD2
abundance: once

CDR3nt: TGTGCCAGCAGCTTAATCCAAACTACGTCTGGAAACACCATATATTTT
CDR3aa: CASSLIQTTSGNTIYF
j_gene: TRBJ1-3
v_gene: TRBV7-2
d_gene: -
abundance: -

CDR3nt: TGTGCCAGCAGCCAAGAGGGACAGGGGTTGGGAAAACTGTTTTTT
CDR3aa: CASSQEGQGLGKLFF
j_gene: TRBJ1-4
v_gene: TRBV4-2
d_gene: TRBD1
abundance: -

CDR3nt: TGTGCCAGCAGCTCCCGGGACACTGCAACTAATGAAAAACTGTTTTTT
CDR3aa: CASSSRDTATNEKLFF
j_gene: TRBJ1-4
v_gene: TRBV7-3
d_gene: -
abundance: few

CDR3nt: TGTGCCAGCCATGTATCAGGGGGCAATGGCTACACCTTC
CDR3aa: CASHVSGGNGYTF
j_gene: TRBJ1-2
v_gene: TRBV6-1
d_gene: TRBD1
abundance: -

CDR3nt: TGTGCTAGTGGTTTGGGGGCACCGACTGGAAACACCATATATTTT
CDR3aa: CASGLGAPTGNTIYF
j_gene: TRBJ1-3
v_gene: TRBV12-5
d_gene: -
abundance: -

CDR3nt: TGTGCCAGCAGCTTAAATCGGGGGGCGGGAGAGACCCAGTACTTC
CDR3aa: CASSLNRGAGETQYF
j_gene: TRBJ2-5
v_gene: TRBV13
d_gene: -
abundance: -

CDR3nt: TGTGCCAGCAGCCCCAGGGAAGAGACCCAGTACTTC
CDR3aa: CASSPREETQYF
j_gene: TRBJ2-5
v_gene: TRBV7-6
d_gene: -
abundance: -

CDR3nt: TGCGCCAGCAGCCAAGGTTTCGGCGGGAACTATGGCTACACCTTC
CDR3aa: CASSQGFGGNYGYTF
j_gene: TRBJ1-2
v_gene: TRBV4-1
d_gene: -
abundance: -

CDR3nt: TGTGCCAGCAGTAATCAGGGCCTTGGCGAGCAGTACTTC
CDR3aa: CASSNQGLGEQYF
j_gene: TRBJ2-7
v_gene: TRBV6-4
d_gene: -
abundance: few

CDR3nt: TGTGCCAGCACGGATTTGGCGGGAGGGCCGCATGAGCAGTTCTTC
CDR3aa: CASTDLAGGPHEQFF
j_gene: TRBJ2-1
v_gene: TRBV6-6
d_gene: TRBD2
abundance: -

CDR3nt: TGTGCCCTCGCCCGGGACGGGAACACCGGGGAGCTGTTTTTT
CDR3aa: CALARDGNTGELFF
j_gene: TRBJ2-2
v_gene: TRBV10-3
d_gene: -
abundance: -

CDR3nt: TGTGCCAGCAGTGAAAGTTGGGTGGGCACTGAAGCTTTCTTT
CDR3aa: CASSESWVGTEAFF
j_gene: TRBJ1-1
v_gene: TRBV6-1
d_gene: -
abundance: -

CDR3nt: TGTGCCAGCAGCCCTCTCCCGGGACAGGGCGATCAGCCCCAGCATTTT
CDR3aa: CASSPLPGQGDQPQHF
j_gene: TRBJ1-5
v_gene: TRBV5-5
d_gene: TRBD1
abundance: few

CDR3nt: TGTGCCAGCAGCTCCCGACAGGGAAGGGGTGGCTACACCTTC
CDR3aa: CASSSRQGRGGYTF
j_gene: TRBJ1-2
v_gene: TRBV7-9
d_gene: TRBD1
abundance: -

CDR3nt: TGTGCCAGCAGGCCCACAGCCCTCGATGAGCAGTTCTTC
CDR3aa: CASRPTALDEQFF
j_gene: TRBJ2-1
v_gene: TRBV6-5
d_gene: -
abundance: few

CDR3nt: TGTGCCAGTAGTAAGGAGACAGGGCAGCAGTATTTT
CDR3aa: CASSKETGQQYF
j_gene: TRBJ2-3
v_gene: TRBV19
d_gene: TRBD1
abundance: -

CDR3nt: TGTGCCAGCAGCCATGCCGGTTTGGCTTTCTTT
CDR3aa: CASSHAGLAFF
j_gene: TRBJ1-1
v_gene: TRBV5-6
d_gene: -
abundance: few